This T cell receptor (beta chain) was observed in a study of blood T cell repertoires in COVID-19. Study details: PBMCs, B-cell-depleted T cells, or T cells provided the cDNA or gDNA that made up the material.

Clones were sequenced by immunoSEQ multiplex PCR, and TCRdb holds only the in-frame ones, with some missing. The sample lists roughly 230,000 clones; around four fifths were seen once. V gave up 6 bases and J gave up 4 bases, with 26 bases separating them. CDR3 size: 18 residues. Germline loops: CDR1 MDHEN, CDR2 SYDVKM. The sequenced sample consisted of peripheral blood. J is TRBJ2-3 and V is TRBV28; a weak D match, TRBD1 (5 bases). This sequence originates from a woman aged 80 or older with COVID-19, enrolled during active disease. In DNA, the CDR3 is TGTGCCAGCAGCAGTATCGACAGCTTTGGCGTCGTCCCAGATACGCAGTATTTT. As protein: CASSSIDSFGVVPDTQYF. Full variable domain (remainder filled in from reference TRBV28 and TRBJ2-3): DVKVTQSSRYLVKRTGEKVFLECVQDMDHENMFWYRQDPGLGLRLIYFSYDVKMKEKGDIPEGYSVSREKKERFSLILESASTNQTSMYLCASSSIDSFGVVPDTQYFGPGTRLTVL.